What follows describes a single T cell receptor beta chain. As yet, its antigen is unknown. CDR1 is MNHEY, CDR2 SMNVEV, per germline (reference sequence). This CDR3 contains 13 residues. V shed 8 bases and J shed 4 bases, with 14 bases lying between them. This sample was included in a study of T cell repertoires in cytomegalovirus infection. For the study at large: A matching HLA type, together with CMV infection, was signaled by public TCR beta signatures.

One entry per CDR3 protein, called by TCRdb with MiXCR from the reads. There are approximately 910,000 distinct CDR3 sequences in the sample; approximately 30% occur only once, and roughly 12% lies in the top ten. The V and J genes are TRBV27 and TRBJ1-1; D is perhaps TRBD1 (6 bases). Sequencing used cultured CD8+ T cells from PBMCs, obtained from culture after CMV antigen stimulation. This receptor was identified in a human donor in good health (CMV status not recorded). Some clones in this sample may be carry-over from other donors' samples. CDR3 bases: TGTGCCAGCGGCGTAGGGGGACCCACTGAAGCTTTCTTT. Translating gives CASGVGGPTEAFF.